These 30 T cell receptor beta chains share one sample of origin, sequenced in a study of regulatory T cells in long-lasting Graves disease. Time point in this sample: newly diagnosed GD, antithyroid drugs for less than 3 months. Making the TCR library involved RNA that had been extracted from PBMCs. Both iRepertoire HTBI primers and Arm-PCR of CDR3 regions were used to build the TCR beta libraries. Using its own MiXCR run on the multiplex PCR reads, TCRdb lists one record per CDR3 protein. Among 350,000 to 500,000 distinct CDR3 sequences listed, about 15% were seen once. These same records also appear under a second study, on T cells in Graves' hyperthyroidism and ophthalmopathy.

Specimen: peripheral blood mononuclear cells (PBMCs), collected at new diagnosis, from a patient treated with antithyroid drugs. These receptors originate from a woman aged 50 to 60 with Graves disease.

This clonotype was observed at least ten times. The rearrangement links TRBV18 to TRBJ2-1; maybe TRBD2 (5 bases). V was shortened by 3 bases and J by 0 bases, with 9 bases between the two germline ends. Germline CDR1 and CDR2: KGHSH and LQKENI. The CDR3 consists of 15 residues. For the CDR3, the DNA is TGTGCCAGCTCACCGGTAGGGAGCTCCTACAATGAGCAGTTCTTC. Protein: CASSPVGSSYNEQFF.

V usage is TRBV19 and J usage is TRBJ1-5, with 8 bases matching TRBD1. This CDR3 has 20 amino acids. The germline V gene has CDR1 LNHDA and CDR2 SQIVND (reference sequence). V lost 6 bases to trimming and J lost 0 bases; unmatched junction nucleotides: 19. CDR3 residues: CASSPRTGNVFTNSNQPQHF. The CDR3 DNA reads as TGTGCCAGTAGCCCCCGGACAGGGAATGTTTTCACGAATAGCAATCAGCCCCAGCATTTT.

This clonotype was picked up a small number of times. The chain combines TRBV6-5 with TRBJ2-7, with D possibly TRBD2 on 6 matching bases. This CDR3 has 15 amino acids. Germline V gene data show CDR1 as MNHEY and CDR2 as SVGAGI. V lost 2 bases and J 5 bases, leaving 16 bases between the germline ends. The CDR3 reads CASSYRTQGLNEQYF. In DNA form, the CDR3 reads TGTGCCAGCAGTTACAGAACCCAGGGACTCAACGAGCAGTACTTC.

This clonotype appeared many times. This sequence joins TRBV2 and TRBJ2-3, with 11 bases matching TRBD2. V dropped 2 bases and J dropped 0; count of bases not matched to a gene: 4. The CDR3 runs 17 residues. The germline CDR1 and CDR2 sequences are SNHLY and FYNNEI. CDR3 DNA sequence: TGTGCCAGCAGTGAATGGGGACTAGCGGATAGCACAGATACGCAGTATTTT. Its protein product is CASSEWGLADSTDTQYF.

This clonotype appeared many times. The chain couples TRBV20-1 to TRBJ2-7; 9 bases agree with TRBD1. V lost 2 bases and J lost 4; bases outside the gene matches: 6. CDR3 length equals 14 residues. Germline V gene lookup returns CDR1 DFQATT and CDR2 SNEGSKA (reference sequence). CDR3: CSARKTGGLYEQYF. CDR3 nucleotide sequence: TGCAGTGCTAGAAAGACAGGGGGATTATACGAGCAGTACTTC.

The sample holds many counts of this clonotype. This chain connects TRBV6-2 or TRBV6-3 to TRBJ2-1; 9 bases agree with TRBD2. Germline CDR1 and CDR2: MNHEY and SVGEGT. The CDR3 contains 17 residues. V was clipped by 2 bases and J by 5 bases; unmatched bases: 10. The CDR3 sequence: CASSYPRGLAGNNEQFF. CDR3 bases: TGTGCCAGCAGTTACCCTCGAGGGCTAGCGGGAAACAATGAGCAGTTCTTC.

V usage is TRBV20-1 and J usage is TRBJ2-4; the match to TRBD1 covers 8 bases. The V segment lost 0 bases and the J segment 6 bases; nucleotides outside the gene matches: 1. Germline-derived CDR1 and CDR2 are DFQATT and SNEGSKA (reference sequence). The CDR3 contains 13 residues. DNA of the CDR3: TGCAGTGCTAGAGAAACAGGGGGAAACATTCAGTACTTC. Its protein is CSARETGGNIQYF.

The table lists this clonotype with a few counts. At one end the junction does not follow the germline gene, possibly because of a read error. V usage is TRBV3-1 and J usage is TRBJ1-5; 8 nucleotides align to TRBD1. This CDR3 has 17 amino acids. The germline V gene encodes CDR1 LGHDT and CDR2 YNNKEL (reference sequence). The CDR3 coding sequence is TGTGTCAGCAGCCGTGGGAGACAGGGGTATAGCAATCAGCCCCAGCATTTT. Translation: CVSSRGRQGYSNQPQHF. Looking up the rest from reference TRBV3-1 and TRBJ1-5 gives the full variable domain: DTAVSQTPKYLVTQMGNDKSIKCEQNLGHDTMYWYKQDSKKFLKIMFSYNNKELIINETVPNRFSPKSPDKAHLNLHINSLELGDSAVYFCVSSRGRQGYSNQPQHFGDGTRLSIL.

The rearrangement uses TRBV12-3 or TRBV12-4 and TRBJ2-2; the match to TRBD1 covers 11 bases. After removal of 3 bases from V and 6 bases from J, the junction contained 3 bases not matched to a gene. The CDR3 loop spans 15 amino acids. CDR3 sequence reads: CASSLGQGVAGELFF. The CDR3 nucleotides read TGTGCCAGCAGTTTGGGACAGGGGGTAGCCGGGGAGCTGTTTTTT.

This clonotype came up many times. The V and J genes are TRBV5-6 and TRBJ2-7; D is possibly TRBD2 (6 bases). Deletions cut 7 bases from V and 1 base from J, with 21 bases between. CDR1 SGHDT and CDR2 YYEEEE come from the germline V gene. The CDR3 covers 16 residues. For the CDR3, the DNA is TGTGCCAGCCGTAGTCGCCTGGGACTTCTGTCCTACGAGCAGTACTTC. This encodes CASRSRLGLLSYEQYF.

V is TRBV24-1 and J is TRBJ2-1; 10 bases agree with TRBD1. The CDR3 covers 15 residues. From germline, CDR1 is KGHDR and CDR2 SFDVKD. Losses at the gene ends were 9 bases for V and 9 bases for J; bases not matched to a gene: 13. This CDR3 is CATQPAGTGELEQFF. DNA for the CDR3: TGTGCCACCCAACCGGCCGGGACAGGGGAGCTTGAGCAGTTCTTC.

This clonotype showed up many times. The V gene is TRBV7-9, the J gene TRBJ1-5; 10 bases align to TRBD1. The CDR3 has 18 residues. The V gene end was trimmed by 0 bases and the J gene end by 4 bases; junction bases not matched to a gene: 9. Germline V gene lookup returns CDR1 SEHNR and CDR2 FQNEAQ (reference sequence). The chain's CDR3 is CASSLAWGGQGPNQPQHF. CDR3 bases: TGTGCCAGCAGCTTAGCGTGGGGGGGACAGGGGCCTAATCAGCCCCAGCATTTT.

This clonotype was seen at least ten times. V usage is TRBV28 and J usage is TRBJ2-7; weak D call: TRBD2 (5 bases). Trimming left V 2 bases short and J 6 bases short, with 11 bases between. CDR3 length: 13 amino acids. Looked up from germline, CDR1 is MDHEN and CDR2 is SYDVKM. The CDR3: CASSLASPGEQYF. Written as DNA, the CDR3 is TGTGCCAGCAGTTTAGCTAGCCCAGGCGAGCAGTACTTC.

This clonotype was recorded many times. The V call is TRBV2, the J call TRBJ1-2, with D possibly being TRBD1 (6 bases). CDR1 and CDR2 from the germline V gene are SNHLY and FYNNEI. This CDR3 has 13 amino acids. V gave up 6 bases and J gave up 4 bases, with 12 bases separating them. The CDR3 region has the DNA TGTGCCAGCAGCGATCAGGGGTCCTATGGCTACACCTTC. Encoded protein: CASSDQGSYGYTF.

Points on this clonotype: A far larger clone is just one base off, so this is likely a read error. The CDR3 DNA sequence: TGTGCCAGCAGTGAAAGGGGGCCCCGTCGGACGCAGTATTTT. Translating gives CASSERGPRRTQYF. The chain couples TRBV11-2 to TRBJ2-3; 7 bases map to TRBD1. Germline values: CDR1 SGHAT, CDR2 FQNNGV. This CDR3 is built from 14 residues. Unmatched junction bases numbered 12, after V lost 6 bases and J lost 9 bases.

As concerns this clonotype: A read error is the likely source, as a far larger clone sits one nucleotide away. J is TRBJ2-7 and V is TRBV2, with 8 positions matching TRBD2. Germline values: CDR1 SNHLY, CDR2 FYNNEI. Losses at the gene ends were 3 bases for V and 7 bases for J; bases not matched to a gene: 14. CDR3 length equals 16 residues. CDR3 coding DNA: TGTGCCAGCAGTGACGCCGTGTTAGCGGGATCCAATGAGCAGTACTTC. It specifies CASSDAVLAGSNEQYF.

Comment on this clonotype: This sequence may be a read error, since a much larger clone differs from it by one base. The chain employs TRBV6-1 and TRBJ2-3, with 12 positions matching TRBD2. This CDR3 has 18 residues. CDR1 and CDR2 from the germline V gene are MNHNS and SASEGT. The CDR3 here is CASSPRTSGNRLTDTRYF. As DNA, the CDR3 is TGTGCCAGCAGCCCGAGGACTAGCGGGAATCGGTTGACAGATACGCGGTATTTT.

The J gene is TRBJ2-7, the V gene TRBV6-1, with 9 bases identical to TRBD2. The germline V gene encodes CDR1 MNHNS and CDR2 SASEGT. The trim removed 4 bases at V and 2 bases at J, leaving 6 bases unmatched. The CDR3 is 15 residues long. CDR3 residues: CASSGASGVTYEQYF. The CDR3 coding sequence is TGTGCCAGCAGTGGAGCTAGCGGGGTAACCTACGAGCAGTACTTC.

This clonotype was counted many times. The chain carries TRBV12-3 or TRBV12-4 and TRBJ2-1, with 7 bases matching TRBD2. The CDR3 is made up of 14 amino acids. Trimming cost V 9 bases and J 2 bases; bases outside gene matches: 7. This CDR3 is CARSSGVTYNEQFF. Here the CDR3 DNA reads TGTGCCAGGAGCAGCGGGGTCACCTACAATGAGCAGTTCTTC.

Many counts were recorded for this clonotype. The chain carries TRBV2 and TRBJ2-7; 10 bases fit TRBD2. This CDR3 is 18 amino acids long. Trimming at V came to 3 bases and at J to 4 bases, leaving 15 bases not matched to a gene. The germline CDR1 and CDR2 sequences are SNHLY and FYNNEI. CDR3 loop: CASSEGVLAGAAWYEQYF. For the CDR3, the DNA is TGTGCCAGCAGTGAGGGGGTCCTAGCGGGAGCAGCGTGGTACGAGCAGTACTTC. Variable domain in full (rest from reference TRBV2 and TRBJ2-7): EPEVTQTPSHQVTQMGQEVILRCVPISNHLYFYWYRQILGQKVEFLVSFYNNEISEKSEIFDDQFSVERPDGSNFTLKIRSTKLEDSAMYFCASSEGVLAGAAWYEQYFGPGTRLTVT.

V usage is TRBV24-1 and J usage is TRBJ1-2; 10 bases line up with TRBD1. V lost 3 bases and J lost 6; bases outside the gene matches: 3. The CDR3 length is 14 residues. CDR1 KGHDR and CDR2 SFDVKD come from the germline V gene. CDR3 protein: CATSDGDRGNGYTF. The CDR3 nucleotides read TGTGCCACCAGTGATGGGGACAGGGGTAATGGCTACACCTTC.

This chain connects TRBV7-3 to TRBJ2-7, with TRBD1 identical over 10 bases. V dropped 5 bases and J dropped 2; count of bases not matched to a gene: 6. Germline V gene lookup returns CDR1 SGHTA and CDR2 FQGTGA. The CDR3 totals 15 residues. The CDR3 reads CASSHIGQGAYEQYF. In nucleotides, the CDR3 is TGTGCCAGCAGCCACATAGGACAGGGGGCCTACGAGCAGTACTTC. Drawing the rest from reference TRBV7-3 and TRBJ2-7, the complete variable domain is GAGVSQTPSNKVTEKGKYVELRCDPISGHTALYWYRQSLGQGPEFLIYFQGTGAADDSGLPNDRFFAVRPEGSVSTLKIQRTERGDSAVYLCASSHIGQGAYEQYFGPGTRLTVT.

This clonotype appeared a few times. V gene TRBV14 combines with J gene TRBJ2-7; no clear D. The germline V gene encodes CDR1 SGHDN and CDR2 FVKESK. This CDR3 has 12 amino acids. V lost 1 base, J lost 7 bases, and 8 bases lay in between. The CDR3: CASSQGSREQYF. CDR3 nucleotides: TGTGCCAGCAGCCAAGGGTCACGGGAGCAGTACTTC.

This clonotype was found many times. This rearrangement joins TRBV28 to TRBJ2-7, with D possibly being TRBD2 (5 bases). Trimming removed 3 bases from V and 2 bases from J, with 14 bases in between. Germline lookup yields CDR1 MDHEN and CDR2 SYDVKM. CDR3 size: 15 residues. CDR3 nucleotide sequence: TGTGCCAGCAGTTTTGAGGGCCGAGAGACCTACGAGCAGTACTTC. Protein sequence: CASSFEGRETYEQYF.

This clonotype was picked up a small number of times. This chain joins TRBV12-3 or TRBV12-4 and TRBJ1-1; 7 nucleotides match TRBD1. The CDR3 consists of 13 residues. Trimming removed 4 bases from V and 6 bases from J; junction bases left unmatched: 5. This CDR3 is CASSSRQGSEAFF. Written as DNA, the CDR3 is TGTGCCAGCAGTTCGAGACAGGGTTCTGAAGCTTTCTTT.

This clonotype occurred many times. The V call is TRBV28, the J call TRBJ2-2; 11 nucleotides match TRBD2. J was trimmed by 2 bases and V by 5 bases; bases with no gene match: 13. This CDR3 contains 19 residues. The germline V gene encodes CDR1 MDHEN and CDR2 SYDVKM. CDR3 sequence reads: CASSPSSGRPPLNTGELFF. DNA of the CDR3: TGTGCCAGCAGTCCATCTAGCGGGAGGCCCCCCCTAAACACCGGGGAGCTGTTTTTT.

This clonotype was seen at least ten times. CDR3 nucleotides: TGTGCCAGCAGTCCCTATCGAAGGGGAGATACGCAGTATTTT. It translates to CASSPYRRGDTQYF. This chain connects TRBV28 to TRBJ2-3; D perhaps matches TRBD1 (5 bases). The germline CDR1 and CDR2 sequences are MDHEN and SYDVKM. V shed 5 bases and J shed 5 bases, with 14 bases lying between them. This CDR3 is 14 amino acids long.

V is TRBV5-1 and J is TRBJ2-1, with D possibly being TRBD1 (5 bases). The CDR3 is 13 residues long. Trimming removed 0 bases at V and 6 bases at J, with 7 bases between. CDR1 and CDR2 from the germline V gene are SGHRS and YFSETQ. In DNA, the CDR3 is TGCGCCAGCAGCTTGGACAGGAGCAATGAGCAGTTCTTC. Amino acids: CASSLDRSNEQFF.

This clonotype was seen many times. This chain joins TRBV5-1 and TRBJ1-1; the D gene is possibly TRBD1 (5 bases). The germline V gene has CDR1 SGHRS and CDR2 YFSETQ. The V and J ends lost 0 bases and 4 bases respectively, with 13 bases between them. The length of the CDR3 is 15 residues. The CDR3: CASSLAQEGFTEAFF. The CDR3 DNA reads as TGCGCCAGCAGCTTGGCTCAGGAGGGGTTCACTGAAGCTTTCTTT. Together with reference TRBV5-1 and TRBJ1-1, the CDR3 gives the full variable domain: KAGVTQTPRYLIKTRGQQVTLSCSPISGHRSVSWYQQTPGQGLQFLFEYFSETQRNKGNFPGRFSGRQFSNSRSEMNVSTLELGDSALYLCASSLAQEGFTEAFFGQGTRLTVV.

This clonotype was recorded many times. The V and J genes are TRBV28 and TRBJ1-1, with D possibly TRBD1 on 6 matching bases. The CDR3 runs to 14 residues. Trimming pared 7 bases from V and 3 bases from J, leaving 15 bases between. CDR1 and CDR2 (germline): MDHEN, SYDVKM. The CDR3: CASNNGGADTEAFF. The CDR3 DNA follows: TGTGCCAGCAACAACGGGGGGGCGGACACTGAAGCTTTCTTT.